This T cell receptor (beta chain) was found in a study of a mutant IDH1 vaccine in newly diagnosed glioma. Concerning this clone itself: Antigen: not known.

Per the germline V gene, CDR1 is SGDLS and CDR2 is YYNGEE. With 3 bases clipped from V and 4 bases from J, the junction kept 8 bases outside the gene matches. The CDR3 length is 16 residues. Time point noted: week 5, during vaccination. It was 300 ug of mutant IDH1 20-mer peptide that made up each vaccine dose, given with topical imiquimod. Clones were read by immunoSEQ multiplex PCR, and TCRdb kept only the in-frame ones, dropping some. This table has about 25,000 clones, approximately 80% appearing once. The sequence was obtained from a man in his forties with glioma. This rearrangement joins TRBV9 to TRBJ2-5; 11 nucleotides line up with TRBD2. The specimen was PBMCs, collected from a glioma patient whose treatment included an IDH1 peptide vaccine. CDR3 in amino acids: CASSDIAGGPGETQYF. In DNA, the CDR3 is TGTGCCAGCAGCGACATAGCGGGAGGGCCGGGAGAGACCCAGTACTTC.